This T cell receptor (beta chain) was captured by sequencing in a study of T cells in Graves' hyperthyroidism and ophthalmopathy. The J segment lost 1 base and the V segment lost 9 bases, leaving 14 bases of the junction unmatched. The germline V gene encodes CDR1 SNHLY and CDR2 FYNNEI. The CDR3 loop spans 16 amino acids. RNA transcripts provided the source from which TCR beta CDR3 regions were amplified. The HTBI primer set drove a first-round RT-PCR of the TCR CDR3. TCRdb analysed the multiplex PCR reads with MiXCR anew, one entry per CDR3 protein. The table has over 500,000 distinct CDR3 sequences, approximately 17% seen once.

The sequence was collected from a woman aged 18-30 years with Graves' ophthalmopathy. Sequencing input: blood. The chain couples TRBV2 to TRBJ2-7; TRBD2 agrees at 8 bases. This CDR3 reads CASWMDGGAPSYEQYF. The CDR3 DNA follows: TGTGCCAGTTGGATGGACGGGGGGGCCCCGTCCTACGAGCAGTACTTC.